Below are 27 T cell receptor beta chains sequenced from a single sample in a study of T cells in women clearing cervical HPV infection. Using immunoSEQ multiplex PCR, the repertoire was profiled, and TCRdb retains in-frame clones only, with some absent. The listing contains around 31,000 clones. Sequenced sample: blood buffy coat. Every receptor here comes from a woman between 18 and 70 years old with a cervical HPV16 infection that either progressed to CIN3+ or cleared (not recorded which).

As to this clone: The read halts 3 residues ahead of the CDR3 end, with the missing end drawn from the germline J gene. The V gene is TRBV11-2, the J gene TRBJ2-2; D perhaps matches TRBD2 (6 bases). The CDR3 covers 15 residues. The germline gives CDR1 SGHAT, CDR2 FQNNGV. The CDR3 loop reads CASSNWRGTNEKLFF. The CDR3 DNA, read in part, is TGTGCCAGCAGCAACTGGAGGGGAACTAATGAAAAG.

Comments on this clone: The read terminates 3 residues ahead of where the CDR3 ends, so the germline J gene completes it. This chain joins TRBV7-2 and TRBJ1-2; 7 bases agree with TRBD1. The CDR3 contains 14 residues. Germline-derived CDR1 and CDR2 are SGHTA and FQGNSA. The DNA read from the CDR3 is TGTGCCAGCAGCTTAGCTCACAGGGGATCTTGC. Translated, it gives CASSLAHRGSC. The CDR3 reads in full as CASSLAHRGSCYTF.

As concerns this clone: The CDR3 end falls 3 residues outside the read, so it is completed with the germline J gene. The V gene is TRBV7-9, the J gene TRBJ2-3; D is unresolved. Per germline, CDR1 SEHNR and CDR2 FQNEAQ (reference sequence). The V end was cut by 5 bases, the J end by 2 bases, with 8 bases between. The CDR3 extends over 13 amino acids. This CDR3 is CASSLTYTDTQYF. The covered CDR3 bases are TGTGCCAGCAGCCTAACCTACACAGATACG.

CDR3 in amino acids: CASSAISSGRDYTF. CDR3 DNA, as far as it was read: TGTGCCAGCAGCGCGATCTCTAGTGGTCGCGAC. This sequence joins TRBV2 and TRBJ1-2, with D uncertain. The missing CDR3 end, 3 residues past where the read stops, is filled in from the germline J gene. The CDR3 length is 14 residues. The V gene's germline CDR1 is SNHLY and CDR2 FYNNEI. The whole variable domain, remainder taken from reference TRBV2 and TRBJ1-2, is EPEVTQTPSHQVTQMGQEVILRCVPISNHLYFYWYRQILGQKVEFLVSFYNNEISEKSEIFDDQFSVERPDGSNFTLKIRSTKLEDSAMYFCASSAISSGRDYTFGSGTRLTVV.

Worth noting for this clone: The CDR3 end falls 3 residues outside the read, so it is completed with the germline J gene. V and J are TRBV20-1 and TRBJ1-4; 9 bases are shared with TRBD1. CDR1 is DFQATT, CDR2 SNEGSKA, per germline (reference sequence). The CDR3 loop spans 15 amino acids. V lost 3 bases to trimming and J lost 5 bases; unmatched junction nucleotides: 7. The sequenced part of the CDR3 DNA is TGCAGTGCTAGCTATCGGACAGGGGTAAATGAAAAA. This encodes CSASYRTGVNEK. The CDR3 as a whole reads CSASYRTGVNEKLFF.

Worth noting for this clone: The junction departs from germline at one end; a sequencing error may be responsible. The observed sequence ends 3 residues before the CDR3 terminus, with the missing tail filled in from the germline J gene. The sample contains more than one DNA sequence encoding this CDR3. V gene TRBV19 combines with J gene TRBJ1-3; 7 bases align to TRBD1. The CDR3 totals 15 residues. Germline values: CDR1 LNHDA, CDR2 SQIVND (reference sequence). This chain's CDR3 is CASSMDRSSGNTIYF. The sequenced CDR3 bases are TGTGCCAGTAGTATGGACAGGTCCTCTGGAAACACG.

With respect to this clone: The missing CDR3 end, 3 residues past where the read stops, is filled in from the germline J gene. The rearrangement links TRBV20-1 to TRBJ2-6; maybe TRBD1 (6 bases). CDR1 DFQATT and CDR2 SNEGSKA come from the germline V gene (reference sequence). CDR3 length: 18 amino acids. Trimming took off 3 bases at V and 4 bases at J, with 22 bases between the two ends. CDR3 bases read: TGCAGTGCTAGGACCCCGGGGACACCAATTCTGGGGGCCAACGTC. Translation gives CSARTPGTPILGANV. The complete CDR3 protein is CSARTPGTPILGANVLTF.

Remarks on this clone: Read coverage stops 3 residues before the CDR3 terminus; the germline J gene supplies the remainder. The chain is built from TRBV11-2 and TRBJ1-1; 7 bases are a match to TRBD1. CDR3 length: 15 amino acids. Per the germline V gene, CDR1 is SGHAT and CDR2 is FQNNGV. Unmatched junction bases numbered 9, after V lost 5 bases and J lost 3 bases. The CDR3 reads CASSPKRTGDTEAFF. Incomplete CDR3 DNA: TGTGCCAGCAGCCCTAAAAGGACAGGAGACACTGAA.

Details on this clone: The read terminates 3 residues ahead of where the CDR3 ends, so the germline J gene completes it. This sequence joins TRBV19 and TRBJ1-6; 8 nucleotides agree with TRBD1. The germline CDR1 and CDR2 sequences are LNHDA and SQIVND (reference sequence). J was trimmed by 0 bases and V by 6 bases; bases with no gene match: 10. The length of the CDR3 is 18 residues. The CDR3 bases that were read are TGTGCCAGTAGGGACAGGGACAGTCCTTTCTCCTATAATTCACCC. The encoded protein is CASRDRDSPFSYNSP. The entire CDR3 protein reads CASRDRDSPFSYNSPLHF.

This CDR3 is CASSFGTGTPNTEAFF. The part of the CDR3 DNA that was read is TGCGCCAGCAGCTTCGGAACCGGGACACCGAACACTGAA. The V call is TRBV5-1, the J call TRBJ1-1, with D perhaps TRBD1 (6 bases). The read stops 3 residues short of the end of the CDR3; the missing end is completed from the germline J gene. The CDR3 has 16 amino acids. Deletions cut 2 bases from V and 1 base from J, with 15 bases between. Germline CDR1 SGHRS, CDR2 YFSETQ.

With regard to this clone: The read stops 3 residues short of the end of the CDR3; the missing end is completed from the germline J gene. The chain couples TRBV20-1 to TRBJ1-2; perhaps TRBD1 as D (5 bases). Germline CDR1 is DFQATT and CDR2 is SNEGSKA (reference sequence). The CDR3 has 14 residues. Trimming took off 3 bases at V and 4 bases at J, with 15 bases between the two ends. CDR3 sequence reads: CSARTVLPGYGYTF. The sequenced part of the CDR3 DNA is TGCAGTGCTAGGACAGTGCTTCCGGGCTATGGC.

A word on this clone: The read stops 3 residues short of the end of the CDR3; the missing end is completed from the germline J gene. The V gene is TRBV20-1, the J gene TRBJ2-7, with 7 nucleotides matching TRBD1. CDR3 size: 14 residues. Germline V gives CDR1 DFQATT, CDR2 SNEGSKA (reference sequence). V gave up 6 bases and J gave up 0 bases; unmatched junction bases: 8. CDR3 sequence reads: CSAVGQHFSYEQYF. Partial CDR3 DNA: TGCAGTGCGGTGGGACAGCACTTCTCCTACGAG.

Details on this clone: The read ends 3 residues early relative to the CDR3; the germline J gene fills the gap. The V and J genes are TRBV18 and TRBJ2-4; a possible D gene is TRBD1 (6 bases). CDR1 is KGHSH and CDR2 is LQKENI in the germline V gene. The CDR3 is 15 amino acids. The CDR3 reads CASSPDAWGPGGQYF. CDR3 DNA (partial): TGTGCCAGCTCACCAGATGCTTGGGGGCCGGGTGGT.

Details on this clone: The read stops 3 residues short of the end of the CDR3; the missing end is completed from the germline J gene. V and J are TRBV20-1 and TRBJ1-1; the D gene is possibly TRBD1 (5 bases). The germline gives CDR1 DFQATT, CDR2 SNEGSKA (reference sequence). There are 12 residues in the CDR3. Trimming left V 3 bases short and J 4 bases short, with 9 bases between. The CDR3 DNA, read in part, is TGCAGTGCTAGTCGGGGGACCACTGAA. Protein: CSASRGTTE. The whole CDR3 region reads CSASRGTTEAFF.

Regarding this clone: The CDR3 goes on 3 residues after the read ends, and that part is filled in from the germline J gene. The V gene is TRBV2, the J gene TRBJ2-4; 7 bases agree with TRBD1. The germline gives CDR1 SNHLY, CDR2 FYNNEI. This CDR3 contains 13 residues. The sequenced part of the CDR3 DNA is TGTGCCAGCCAACCGGGACAGAACTATGGT. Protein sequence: CASQPGQNYG. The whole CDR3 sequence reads CASQPGQNYGQYF.

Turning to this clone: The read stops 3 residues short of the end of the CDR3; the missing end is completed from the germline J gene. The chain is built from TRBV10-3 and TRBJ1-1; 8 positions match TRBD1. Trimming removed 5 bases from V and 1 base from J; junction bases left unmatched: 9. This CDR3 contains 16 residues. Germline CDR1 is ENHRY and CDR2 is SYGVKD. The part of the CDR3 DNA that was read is TGTGCCATCAGTTCCGGACAGGGACGGGGGAACACTGAA. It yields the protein CAISSGQGRGNTE. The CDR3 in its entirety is CAISSGQGRGNTEAFF.

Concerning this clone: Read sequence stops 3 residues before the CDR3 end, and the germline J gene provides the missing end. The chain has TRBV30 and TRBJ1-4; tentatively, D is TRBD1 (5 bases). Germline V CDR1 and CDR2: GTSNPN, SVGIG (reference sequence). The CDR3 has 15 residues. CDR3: CAWKKGSSYNSPLFF. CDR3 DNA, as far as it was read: TGTGCCTGGAAAAAGGGGAGCTCCTATAATTCACCA.

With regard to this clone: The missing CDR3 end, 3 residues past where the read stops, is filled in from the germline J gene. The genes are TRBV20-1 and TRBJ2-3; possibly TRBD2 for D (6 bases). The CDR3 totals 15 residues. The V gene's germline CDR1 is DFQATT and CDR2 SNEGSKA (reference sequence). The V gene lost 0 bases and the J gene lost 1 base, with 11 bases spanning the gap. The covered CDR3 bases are TGCAGTGCTAGAGAATTGCGGGGAGGCACAGATACG. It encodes CSARELRGGTDT. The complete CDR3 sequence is CSARELRGGTDTQYF.

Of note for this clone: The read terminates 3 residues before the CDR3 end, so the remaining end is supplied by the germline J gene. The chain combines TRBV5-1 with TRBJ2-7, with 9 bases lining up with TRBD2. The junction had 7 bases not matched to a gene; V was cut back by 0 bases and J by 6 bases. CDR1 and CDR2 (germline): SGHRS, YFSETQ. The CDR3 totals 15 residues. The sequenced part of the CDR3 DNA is TGCGCCAGCAGCTTGGAATTAGCGGGGGCCAGCGAG. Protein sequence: CASSLELAGASE. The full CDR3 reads CASSLELAGASEQYF.

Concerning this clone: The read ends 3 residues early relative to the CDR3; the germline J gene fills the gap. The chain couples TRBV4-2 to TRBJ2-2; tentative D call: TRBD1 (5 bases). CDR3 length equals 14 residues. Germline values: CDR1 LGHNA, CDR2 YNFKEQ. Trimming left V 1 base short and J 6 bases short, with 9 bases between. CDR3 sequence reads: CASSQVGQAGELFF. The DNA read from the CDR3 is TGTGCCAGCAGCCAAGTGGGGCAGGCCGGGGAG.

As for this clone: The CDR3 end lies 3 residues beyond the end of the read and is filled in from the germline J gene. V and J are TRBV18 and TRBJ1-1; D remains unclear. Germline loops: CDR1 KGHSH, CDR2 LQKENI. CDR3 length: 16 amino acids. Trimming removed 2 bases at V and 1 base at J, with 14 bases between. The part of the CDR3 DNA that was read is TGTGCCAGCTCACCAAATACCCCCAGGTCGAACACTGAA. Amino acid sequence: CASSPNTPRSNTE. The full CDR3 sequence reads CASSPNTPRSNTEAFF. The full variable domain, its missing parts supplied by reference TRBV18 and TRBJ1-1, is NAGVMQNPRHLVRRRGQEARLRCSPMKGHSHVYWYRQLPEEGLKFMVYLQKENIIDESGMPKERFSAEFPKEGPSILRIQQVVRGDSAAYFCASSPNTPRSNTEAFFGQGTRLTVV.

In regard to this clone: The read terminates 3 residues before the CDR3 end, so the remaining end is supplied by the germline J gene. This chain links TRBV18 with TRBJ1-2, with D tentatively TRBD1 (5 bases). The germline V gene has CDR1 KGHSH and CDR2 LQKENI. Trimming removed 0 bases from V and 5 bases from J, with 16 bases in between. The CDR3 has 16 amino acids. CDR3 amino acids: CASSPPALRQGYGYTF. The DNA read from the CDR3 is TGTGCCAGCTCACCACCGGCATTGCGTCAGGGATATGGC.

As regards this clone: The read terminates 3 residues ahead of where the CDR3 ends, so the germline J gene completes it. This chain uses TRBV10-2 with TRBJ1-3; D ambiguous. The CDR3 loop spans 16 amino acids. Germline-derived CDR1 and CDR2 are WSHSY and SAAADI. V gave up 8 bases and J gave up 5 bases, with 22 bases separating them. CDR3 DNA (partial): TGCGCCAGCGGCCCGGGGTTGATTTCGGCAAGAAACACC. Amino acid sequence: CASGPGLISARNT. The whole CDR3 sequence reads CASGPGLISARNTIYF.

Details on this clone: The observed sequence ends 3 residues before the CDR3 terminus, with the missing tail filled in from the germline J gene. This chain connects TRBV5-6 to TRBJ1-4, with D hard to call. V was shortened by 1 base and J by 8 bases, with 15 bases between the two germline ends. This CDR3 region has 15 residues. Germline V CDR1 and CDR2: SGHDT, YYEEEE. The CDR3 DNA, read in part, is TGTGCCAGCAGCTTGTATAGCCGCGCGGGGGAAAAA. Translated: CASSLYSRAGEK. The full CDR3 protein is CASSLYSRAGEKLFF.

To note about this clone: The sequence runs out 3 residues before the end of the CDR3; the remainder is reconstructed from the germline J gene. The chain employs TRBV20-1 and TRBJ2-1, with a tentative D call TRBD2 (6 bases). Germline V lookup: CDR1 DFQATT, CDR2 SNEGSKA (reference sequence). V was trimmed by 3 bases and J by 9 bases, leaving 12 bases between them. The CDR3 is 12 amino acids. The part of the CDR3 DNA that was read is TGCAGTGCTAGCAGGAGGGTTGGTGAG. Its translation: CSASRRVGE. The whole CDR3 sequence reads CSASRRVGEQFF.

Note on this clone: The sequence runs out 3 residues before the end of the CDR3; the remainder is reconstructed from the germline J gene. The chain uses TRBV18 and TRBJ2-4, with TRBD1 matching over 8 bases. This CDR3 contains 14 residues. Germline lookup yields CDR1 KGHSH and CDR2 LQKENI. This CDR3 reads CASSVDRENYGQYF. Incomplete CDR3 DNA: TGTGCCAGCTCAGTGGACAGGGAGAACTATGGT.

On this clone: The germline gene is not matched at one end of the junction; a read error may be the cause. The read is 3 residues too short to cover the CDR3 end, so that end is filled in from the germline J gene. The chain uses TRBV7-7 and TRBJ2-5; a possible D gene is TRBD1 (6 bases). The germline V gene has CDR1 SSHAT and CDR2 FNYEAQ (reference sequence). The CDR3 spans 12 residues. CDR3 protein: CASSRGGETQYF. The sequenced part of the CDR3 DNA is TGTGCTAGCAGCCGAGGGGGAGAGACC.